This is a list of T cell receptor beta chains from one sample in a study of shared clonotypes between healthy human individuals. TCRdb's table, derived via immunoSEQ multiplex PCR, lists solely in-frame clones and lacks some. The profile shows about 2.1 million clones, over 85% of them singletons. The sequenced material came from naive CD8+ T cells from PBMCs. Receptors originate from a man aged 18 to 30 in good health. Some clones in this sample may be carry-over from other donors' samples. Each CDR3 is given with its conserved first and last residue.

j_call,v_call,cdr3_aa
TRBJ2-7,TRBV2,CASRGATGQGGDEQYF
TRBJ1-2,TRBV27,CASRGRDRDGYTF
TRBJ1-3,TRBV7-9,CASSSMTGLTGNTIYF
TRBJ2-2,TRBV6-1,CASSDLKGTASTGELFF
TRBJ1-3,TRBV9,CASSGRTGESGNTIYF
TRBJ2-7,TRBV11-2,CASSLAAREDYEQYF
TRBJ1-6,TRBV11-2,CASSLSGPLHF
TRBJ1-3,TRBV5-1,CASSPAQQGSSGNTIYF
TRBJ2-2,TRBV27,CASSSPVVGLAGELFF
TRBJ2-2,TRBV5-1,CASSLQSGELFF
TRBJ1-2,TRBV9,CASSVGHRAVYGYTF
TRBJ1-2,TRBV7-9,CASSHLLGQELYGYTF
TRBJ2-7,TRBV15,CATSTTSGRDEQYF
TRBJ2-1,TRBV27,CASSSGQGAYYNEQFF
TRBJ1-1,TRBV16,CASSLAGNTEAFF
TRBJ2-5,TRBV5-1,CASSPQDTETQYF
TRBJ2-1,TRBV9,CASSGGPRGQGLNEQFF
TRBJ2-5,TRBV18,CASSPSPGRQQPQETQYF
TRBJ1-2,TRBV5-6,CASRSAGVPYGYTF
TRBJ1-5,TRBV6-4,CASSEVDRERPQHF
TRBJ1-2,TRBV9,CASSVGFLLTF
TRBJ2-7,TRBV7-9,CASSSRGRYEQYF
TRBJ1-2,TRBV6-1,CASGASYGYTF
TRBJ2-7,TRBV11-2,CASKGRTPLDPYEQYF
TRBJ1-1,TRBV9,CASSVAGRMNTEAFF
TRBJ1-1,TRBV28,CASSRPQDRATEAFF
TRBJ1-2,TRBV9,CASSVDGGAYGYTF
TRBJ2-7,TRBV27,CASSSATNEQYF
TRBJ1-1,TRBV19,CASSGRTGGTEAFF
TRBJ1-1,TRBV7-9,CASSLDGSTEAFF
TRBJ2-3,TRBV27,CASSSPLLTSGFTDTQYF
TRBJ2-7,TRBV7-8,CASSSLGFYEQYF
TRBJ1-5,TRBV6-5,CASRPGRAGNQPQHF
TRBJ2-7,TRBV6-5,CASSSTDAVYEQYF
TRBJ1-5,TRBV19,CASSMRENYSNQPQHF
TRBJ1-2,TRBV9,CASSVGPFWDHYGYTF
TRBJ2-1,TRBV5-1,CASSWTSSYNEQFF
TRBJ2-1,TRBV4-1,CASSQTGLEQFF
TRBJ2-1,TRBV6-4,CASSPDRSSYNEQFF
TRBJ2-1,TRBV27,CASSLYPIAGGDNEQFF
TRBJ2-7,TRBV7-9,CASSPPERVRTYEQYF
TRBJ2-3,TRBV7-3,CASSLTLSRTDTQYF
NA,TRBV4-1,CASSWQDGPSYEQYF
TRBJ1-5,TRBV6-1,CASSEQGYSNQPQHF
TRBJ2-5,TRBV4-3,CASSRLRDRVNETQYF
TRBJ1-2,TRBV29-1,CSVAGGMDGYTF
TRBJ2-2,TRBV28,CASSPGVPGELFF
TRBJ2-5,TRBV7-9,CASSSVNLQETQYF
TRBJ2-7,TRBV7-9,CASSYPGTGAYEQYF
TRBJ2-1,TRBV27,CASSFNSGRYNEQFF
TRBJ2-2,TRBV7-3,CASSYTGGTLLPDTGELFF
TRBJ1-4,TRBV7-9,CASSSRNRGDDGKLFF
TRBJ1-3,TRBV4-3,CASSQDRGQPYLPNTIYF
TRBJ2-1,TRBV28,CASSLSSGRYNEQFF
TRBJ1-1,TRBV4-1,CASSQALMDRGTEAFF
TRBJ1-4,TRBV7-3,CASSPSSGGRLDEKLFF
TRBJ2-1,TRBV6-5,CASTVSGSFYNEQFF
TRBJ2-7,TRBV4-3,CASSPTAGRYEQYF